This TCR beta chain stems from a study of cytomegalovirus exposure and HLA in healthy donors. Use of 60 Vbeta and 13 Jbeta primers characterized the PCR. Here immunoSEQ multiplex PCR was the method, and the copy in TCRdb shows in-frame clones only, minus some. The sample consists of hundreds of thousands of clones, approximately 80% of them appearing once. Germline trimming cut 4 bases from V and 10 bases from J; bases unmatched to any gene: 10. The CDR3 runs to 14 residues. From germline, CDR1 is SGHDN and CDR2 FVKESK. For this clone: No antigen is known for it.

The study's findings and limits: A later analysis revealed that TCR association rates differed between HLA loci, peaking at DRB1 and bottoming out at HLA-C. Sequence variants that were highly shared formed a cluster that was likely a sequencing artifact. After further analysis at a later stage, 15,000 to 20,000 TCR beta sequences were associated with HLA alleles at 0.05 false discovery rate. In a later analysis, a missense DCLRE1C variant was linked to TCR beta V- and J-gene trimming.

The TCR was taken from a boy younger than 10 in good health and CMV-seronegative. The rearrangement joins TRBV14 to TRBJ2-1; 7 bases agree with TRBD2. Specimen: PBMCs. CDR3 nucleotide sequence: TGTGCCAGCAGCCCTCTAGCGGTCCCTTGGGAGCAGTTCTTC. It codes for CASSPLAVPWEQFF. Together with reference TRBV14 and TRBJ2-1, the CDR3 gives the full variable domain: EAGVTQFPSHSVIEKGQTVTLRCDPISGHDNLYWYRRVMGKEIKFLLHFVKESKQDESGMPNNRFLAERTGGTYSTLKVQPAELEDSGVYFCASSPLAVPWEQFFGPGTRLTVL.